The 31 T cell receptor beta chains presented below share a single source sample, sequenced in a study of T cells after posttransplantation cyclophosphamide. Some clones are missing from TCRdb's copy, which holds only in-frame ones; the method was immunoSEQ multiplex PCR. This sample comprises about 38,000 clones, none seen once only. What was sequenced was PBMCs. Receptors originate from a man aged 45-65 years in good health, CMV-negative, and a related stem cell transplant donor.

This clone was seen ten or more times. V gene TRBV2 combines with J gene TRBJ2-1; TRBD1 aligns across 7 bases. This CDR3 is built from 17 residues. Germline-derived CDR1 and CDR2 are SNHLY and FYNNEI. V dropped 2 bases and J dropped 4; count of bases not matched to a gene: 11. The CDR3 sequence: CASSERDSRMWYNEQFF. The CDR3 DNA follows: TGTGCCAGCAGTGAAAGGGACAGCAGAATGTGGTACAATGAGCAGTTCTTC.

This clone has only a few counts. DNA for the CDR3: TGTGCCAGCAGATCACATGGACTAGAGACCCAGTACTTC. Its protein is CASRSHGLETQYF. The rearrangement joins TRBV28 to TRBJ2-5; D may be TRBD2 (5 bases). Germline loops: CDR1 MDHEN, CDR2 SYDVKM. Between the trimmed V and J ends, which lost 6 bases and 4 bases, there was a span of 12 bases. This CDR3 comprises 13 residues.

V is TRBV7-9 and J is TRBJ2-3; possibly TRBD1 for D (6 bases). The germline V gene encodes CDR1 SEHNR and CDR2 FQNEAQ (reference sequence). The length of the CDR3 is 15 residues. The ends were cut back, 2 bases at V and 4 bases at J, with 13 bases in the middle. For the CDR3, the DNA is TGTGCCAGCAGCTTAACCCAGACAGGATCAGATACGCAGTATTTT. It yields the protein CASSLTQTGSDTQYF.

The table lists this clone with many counts. The rearrangement uses TRBV5-4 and TRBJ2-7; 9 nucleotides match TRBD2. The germline gives CDR1 SGHNT, CDR2 YYREEE (reference sequence). The V and J ends lost 3 bases and 3 bases, in that order; junction bases with no gene match: 7. The CDR3 has 15 amino acids. The CDR3 bases are TGTGCCAGCAGCTCTTCGGCGGGGGGGGACTACGAGCAGTACTTC. Translation gives CASSSSAGGDYEQYF.

This clone was counted at least ten times. Other nucleotide sequences from this sample produce the same CDR3. The chain carries TRBV18 and TRBJ2-3, with TRBD2 matching over 10 bases. V dropped 3 bases and J dropped 1; count of bases not matched to a gene: 7. The CDR3 runs to 17 residues. Germline V gene data show CDR1 as KGHSH and CDR2 as LQKENI. The CDR3 nucleotides read TGTGCCAGCTCACCTACGAGGACTAGCGGACGCACAGATACGCAGTATTTT. It codes for CASSPTRTSGRTDTQYF.

There are many counts of this clone. The chain links TRBV2 to TRBJ1-2, with D possibly TRBD1 on 5 matching bases. The CDR3 is 13 residues long. Germline V CDR1 and CDR2: SNHLY, FYNNEI. V was cut by 4 bases and J by 7 bases, with 13 bases left in between. CDR3 in DNA: TGTGCCAGCAGTGTCGGGGGAGCCCTTGGCTACACCTTC. Its translation: CASSVGGALGYTF.

In its sample, this clone was seen many times. The rearrangement uses TRBV18 and TRBJ2-7, with D unclear. The CDR3 consists of 13 residues. V was cut by 4 bases and J by 5 bases, with 12 bases left in between. CDR1 KGHSH and CDR2 LQKENI come from the germline V gene. The CDR3 DNA is TGTGCCAGCTCACTGACGGCAGGAAACGAGCAGTACTTC. Residues: CASSLTAGNEQYF.

This clone has ten or more counts. The chain combines TRBV7-2 with TRBJ2-3; no reliable D call. Germline CDR1 is SGHTA and CDR2 is FQGNSA. The CDR3 contains 14 residues. V was trimmed by 5 bases and J by 3 bases, leaving 12 bases between them. CDR3 bases: TGTGCCAGCAGCCTTAGCTTCGGGACAGATACGCAGTATTTT. Its translation is CASSLSFGTDTQYF.

This clone was recorded at least ten times. V and J are TRBV10-3 and TRBJ1-2; a weak D match, TRBD1 (6 bases). This CDR3 region has 14 residues. Trimming cost V 5 bases and J 6 bases, with 16 bases left between them. Germline CDR1 reads ENHRY; CDR2 reads SYGVKD. CDR3 in amino acids: CAISLRGEGDGYTF. The CDR3 DNA reads as TGTGCCATCAGTCTCAGGGGTGAAGGGGATGGCTACACCTTC.

This clone was observed many times. The chain carries TRBV18 and TRBJ1-1, with D uncertain. Germline CDR1 and CDR2: KGHSH and LQKENI. V was trimmed by 5 bases and J by 5 bases, leaving 9 bases between them. This CDR3 is 12 amino acids long. The CDR3 loop reads CASSSSRTEAFF. The CDR3 DNA is TGTGCCAGCTCATCATCACGGACTGAAGCTTTCTTT. Supplemented by reference TRBV18 and TRBJ1-1, the full variable domain reads NAGVMQNPRHLVRRRGQEARLRCSPMKGHSHVYWYRQLPEEGLKFMVYLQKENIIDESGMPKERFSAEFPKEGPSILRIQQVVRGDSAAYFCASSSSRTEAFFGQGTRLTVV.

There are many counts of this clone. This chain joins TRBV9 and TRBJ1-2; no clear D. V lost 4 bases to trimming and J lost 5 bases, with 15 bases between them. The CDR3 runs 14 residues. CDR1 and CDR2 from the germline V gene are SGDLS and YYNGEE. CDR3 amino acids: CASSLPGGWYGYTF. The CDR3 region has the DNA TGTGCCAGCAGCCTACCCGGAGGGTGGTATGGCTACACCTTC.

This clone was detected ten times or more. V usage is TRBV5-4 and J usage is TRBJ2-7; TRBD2 agrees at 12 bases. Losses at the gene ends were 3 bases for V and 5 bases for J; bases not matched to a gene: 6. The CDR3 runs 15 residues. Germline V gene sequence: CDR1 SGHNT, CDR2 YYREEE (reference sequence). The CDR3 coding sequence is TGTGCCAGCAGCTACCCGACTAGCGGGAGCCACGAGCAGTACTTC. Its translation: CASSYPTSGSHEQYF.

At least ten counts were recorded for this clone. The chain combines TRBV5-6 with TRBJ2-7; 7 bases fit TRBD1. Per germline, CDR1 SGHDT and CDR2 YYEEEE. The CDR3 is 14 amino acids. J gave up 6 bases and V 3 bases, and 9 bases lay outside the gene matches. CDR3 sequence: CASSSIDRDGEQYF. For the CDR3, the DNA is TGTGCCAGCAGCTCCATCGACAGGGACGGCGAGCAGTACTTC.

This clone was detected many times. The chain combines TRBV6-5 with TRBJ1-5; D remains ambiguous. The CDR3 has 14 amino acids. CDR1 is MNHEY, CDR2 SVGAGI, per germline. V was shortened by 0 bases and J by 5 bases, with 8 bases between the two germline ends. The CDR3 coding sequence is TGTGCCAGCAGTTACTCGGGAGGGCATCAGCCCCAGCATTTT. Translated: CASSYSGGHQPQHF.

Many counts were recorded for this clone. CDR3 in amino acids: CASSRQGAFSGANVLTF. The CDR3 nucleotides are TGTGCCAGTAGCCGACAGGGGGCTTTCTCTGGGGCCAACGTCCTGACTTTC. The rearrangement joins TRBV19 to TRBJ2-6; 10 bases match TRBD1. The CDR3 extends over 17 amino acids. V was pared by 6 bases and J by 0 bases, with 5 bases of the junction left unmatched. The germline V gene has CDR1 LNHDA and CDR2 SQIVND (reference sequence).

The sample holds many counts of this clone. The J gene is TRBJ1-2, the V gene TRBV29-1; D unclear. V lost 6 bases to trimming and J lost 4 bases, with 18 bases between them. The CDR3 has 14 residues. Germline V gene data show CDR1 as SQVTM and CDR2 as ANQGSEA. The CDR3 sequence: CSVAGLLSGYGYTF. CDR3 DNA sequence: TGCAGCGTCGCTGGACTCTTATCCGGCTATGGCTACACCTTC.

This clone was seen many times. This chain links TRBV2 with TRBJ2-2; tentatively, D is TRBD1 (5 bases). Trimming stripped 2 bases from V and 7 bases from J, with 8 bases between. The CDR3 consists of 13 residues. Germline V gene lookup returns CDR1 SNHLY and CDR2 FYNNEI. The CDR3 region has the DNA TGTGCCAGCAGTGAACAGGGTTACGGGGAGCTGTTTTTT. Translation gives CASSEQGYGELFF.

J is TRBJ2-1 and V is TRBV7-3; 7 nucleotides align to TRBD2. The V gene's germline CDR1 is SGHTA and CDR2 FQGTGA. Germline trimming cut 3 bases from V and 6 bases from J; bases unmatched to any gene: 5. The CDR3 has 14 residues. The CDR3 reads CASSLGGVANEQFF. The CDR3 DNA reads TGTGCCAGCAGCTTGGGGGGGGTGGCCAATGAGCAGTTCTTC.

This clone has a count of ten or more. The rearrangement uses TRBV9 and TRBJ2-7; 9 bases agree with TRBD1. Germline CDR1 reads SGDLS; CDR2 reads YYNGEE. The CDR3 totals 13 residues. Germline trimming cut 4 bases from V and 5 bases from J; bases unmatched to any gene: 4. The CDR3 DNA sequence: TGTGCCAGCAGCCCGGACAGGGGCCACGAGCAGTACTTC. Translated, it gives CASSPDRGHEQYF.

This clone was recorded many times. An end of the junction differs from the germline gene, which may be a read error. The chain couples TRBV7-7 to TRBJ2-1; D gene uncertain. CDR1 is SSHAT and CDR2 is FNYEAQ in the germline V gene (reference sequence). The CDR3 is 13 residues long. The CDR3 nucleotides are TGTGCTAGCAGCGTCGAACGGGTGGGTGAGCAGTTCTTC. This codes for CASSVERVGEQFF. Full variable domain (remainder filled in from reference TRBV7-7 and TRBJ2-1): GAGVSQSPRYKVTKRGQDVTLRCDPISSHATLYWYQQALGQGPEFLTYFNYEAQPDKSGLPSDRFSAERPEGSISTLTIQRTEQRDSAMYRCASSVERVGEQFFGPGTRLTVL.

This clone has at least ten counts. The chain is built from TRBV18 and TRBJ1-1, with 8 bases lining up with TRBD1. V lost 0 bases to trimming and J lost 5 bases; unmatched junction nucleotides: 5. Germline values: CDR1 KGHSH, CDR2 LQKENI. This CDR3 has 15 residues. CDR3 coding DNA: TGTGCCAGCTCACCACCGCACAGGGGGTGGACTGAAGCTTTCTTT. This encodes CASSPPHRGWTEAFF.

V gene TRBV6-5 combines with J gene TRBJ2-5; TRBD1 matches 7 bases. Matching the DNA end better, TRBJ2-7 makes the J call doubtful. The CDR3 length is 16 residues. Germline V gene lookup returns CDR1 MNHEY and CDR2 SVGAGI. The CDR3: CASSYSTGTVSYEQYF. CDR3 bases: TGTGCCAGCAGTTACTCGACTGGGACAGTCTCCTACGAGCAGTACTTC.

This clone was counted ten times or more. The rearrangement joins TRBV7-2 to TRBJ1-4; 7 nucleotides match TRBD1. Trimming took 4 bases from V and 0 from J; bases not matched to a gene: 2. The CDR3 has 15 residues. Looked up from germline, CDR1 is SGHTA and CDR2 is FQGNSA. The CDR3 protein is CASSYQGATNEKLFF. The CDR3 DNA reads TGTGCCAGCAGCTATCAGGGGGCAACTAATGAAAAACTGTTTTTT.

This clone was detected ten times or more. V and J are TRBV19 and TRBJ2-7; 9 bases align to TRBD2. Looked up from germline, CDR1 is LNHDA and CDR2 is SQIVND (reference sequence). V lost 10 bases to trimming and J lost 2 bases; unmatched junction nucleotides: 9. This CDR3 is 14 amino acids long. This chain's CDR3 is CAIHRRGGTYEQYF. The CDR3 DNA is TGTGCCATTCATCGGCGGGGGGGAACCTACGAGCAGTACTTC.

This clone was seen ten or more times. The chain carries TRBV7-8 and TRBJ1-1, with 9 nucleotides matching TRBD1. After removal of 2 bases from V and 5 bases from J, the junction contained 9 bases not matched to a gene. The CDR3 totals 16 residues. Germline-derived CDR1 and CDR2 are SGHVS and FQNEAQ. CDR3 coding DNA: TGTGCCAGCAGCTTAATGGGAGACAGGGGGTTGACTGAAGCTTTCTTT. Its protein is CASSLMGDRGLTEAFF.

This clone was counted at least ten times. The chain carries TRBV7-9 and TRBJ1-2; no definite D call. Between the trimmed V and J ends, which lost 2 bases and 3 bases, there was a span of 19 bases. This CDR3 is built from 17 residues. Germline V gene sequence: CDR1 SEHNR, CDR2 FQNEAQ (reference sequence). The CDR3 protein is CASSLFSIGGRDYGYTF. DNA for the CDR3: TGTGCCAGCAGCTTATTTTCTATCGGAGGGCGCGACTATGGCTACACCTTC.

The table lists this clone with many counts. V and J are TRBV5-1 and TRBJ2-7; the match to TRBD2 covers 7 bases. This CDR3 region has 14 residues. CDR1 and CDR2 (germline): SGHRS, YFSETQ. V was pared by 7 bases and J by 0 bases, with 7 bases of the junction left unmatched. The DNA for the CDR3 is TGCGCCAGCCGGGAGGACGTCGGCTCCTACGAGCAGTACTTC. Residues: CASREDVGSYEQYF.

Many counts were recorded for this clone. This chain links TRBV7-2 with TRBJ1-5, with D possibly TRBD1 on 6 matching bases. V was cut by 9 bases and J by 6 bases, with 15 bases left in between. The CDR3 is 13 amino acids. The germline V gene encodes CDR1 SGHTA and CDR2 FQGNSA. CDR3 in amino acids: CARPRRGSQPQHF. Here the CDR3 DNA reads TGTGCCAGACCAAGAAGGGGGTCTCAGCCCCAGCATTTT.

There are many counts of this clone. The genes are TRBV11-3 and TRBJ2-1; 9 positions match TRBD2. The CDR3 is 16 residues long. CDR1 is SGHNT and CDR2 is YENEEA in the germline V gene. J gave up 7 bases and V 1 base, and 8 bases lay outside the gene matches. The CDR3 spells CASSLGVSGSGNEQFF. The CDR3 bases are TGTGCCAGCAGCTTAGGGGTTAGCGGGAGCGGGAATGAGCAGTTCTTC.

The chain combines TRBV9 with TRBJ2-3; 10 positions match TRBD1. The V and J ends lost 5 bases and 9 bases, in that order; junction bases with no gene match: 12. The CDR3 has 15 amino acids. Germline V CDR1 and CDR2: SGDLS, YYNGEE. The CDR3 DNA follows: TGTGCCAGCAGGTCAAGACAGGGGGCGCGGGACACGCAGTATTTT. Protein sequence: CASRSRQGARDTQYF.

This clone was counted only a few times. V and J are TRBV7-6 and TRBJ2-3, with TRBD1 identical over 7 bases. Germline loops: CDR1 SGHVS, CDR2 FNYEAQ. With V trimmed by 2 bases and J by 4 bases, 9 bases remained unmatched. The CDR3 extends over 16 amino acids. As DNA, the CDR3 is TGTGCCAGCAGCTTAACCAACCCCGGACAGGCAGATACGCAGTATTTT. Protein: CASSLTNPGQADTQYF.